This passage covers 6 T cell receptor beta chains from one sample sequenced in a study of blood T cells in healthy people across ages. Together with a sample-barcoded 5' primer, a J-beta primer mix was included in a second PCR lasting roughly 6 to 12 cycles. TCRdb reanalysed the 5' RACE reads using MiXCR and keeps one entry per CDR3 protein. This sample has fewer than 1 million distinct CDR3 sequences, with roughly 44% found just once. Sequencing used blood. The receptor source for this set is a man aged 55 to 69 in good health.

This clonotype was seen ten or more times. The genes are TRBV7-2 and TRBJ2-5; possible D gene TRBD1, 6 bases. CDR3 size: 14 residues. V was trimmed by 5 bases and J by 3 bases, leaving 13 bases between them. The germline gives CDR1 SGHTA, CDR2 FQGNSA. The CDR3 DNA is TGTGCCAGCAGCACCAACAGGGTCGAAGAGACCCAGTACTTC. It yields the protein CASSTNRVEETQYF.

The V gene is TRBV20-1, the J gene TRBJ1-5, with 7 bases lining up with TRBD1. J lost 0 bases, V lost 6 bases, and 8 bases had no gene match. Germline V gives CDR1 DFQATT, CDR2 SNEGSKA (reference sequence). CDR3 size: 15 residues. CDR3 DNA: TGCAGTGCAGGTGAGACAGGGCCTAGCAATCAGCCCCAGCATTTT. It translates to CSAGETGPSNQPQHF.

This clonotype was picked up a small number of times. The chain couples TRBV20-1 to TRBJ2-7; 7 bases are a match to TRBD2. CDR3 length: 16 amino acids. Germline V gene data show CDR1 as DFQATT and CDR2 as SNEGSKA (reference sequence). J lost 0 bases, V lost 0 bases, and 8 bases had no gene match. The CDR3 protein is CSAREFGERGSYEQYF. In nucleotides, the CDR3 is TGCAGTGCTAGAGAGTTCGGCGAGCGGGGCTCCTACGAGCAGTACTTC.

The DNA of the CDR3 is TGTGCCAGCAGCCCAGTTCACACGGCCAGGGGGCGGATGGTGAACACTGAAGCTTTCTTT. Its protein is CASSPVHTARGRMVNTEAFF. The genes are TRBV3-1 and TRBJ1-1; 8 bases map to TRBD1. Unmatched junction bases numbered 19, after V lost 4 bases and J lost 0 bases. The CDR3 length is 20 residues. Germline CDR1 is LGHDT and CDR2 is YNNKEL (reference sequence).

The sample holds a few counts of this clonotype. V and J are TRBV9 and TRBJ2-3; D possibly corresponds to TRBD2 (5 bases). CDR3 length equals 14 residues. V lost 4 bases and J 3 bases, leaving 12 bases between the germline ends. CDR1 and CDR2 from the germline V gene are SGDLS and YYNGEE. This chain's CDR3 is CASSPQVATDTQYF. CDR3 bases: TGTGCCAGCAGCCCCCAGGTAGCGACAGATACGCAGTATTTT.

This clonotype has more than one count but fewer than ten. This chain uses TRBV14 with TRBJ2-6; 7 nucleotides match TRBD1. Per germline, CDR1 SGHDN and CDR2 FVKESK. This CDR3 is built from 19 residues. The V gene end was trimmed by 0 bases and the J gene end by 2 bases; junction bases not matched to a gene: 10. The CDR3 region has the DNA TGTGCCAGCAGCCAAGATCGGTTGGTAGGGGGCGCTGGGGCCAACGTCCTGACTTTC. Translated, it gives CASSQDRLVGGAGANVLTF.